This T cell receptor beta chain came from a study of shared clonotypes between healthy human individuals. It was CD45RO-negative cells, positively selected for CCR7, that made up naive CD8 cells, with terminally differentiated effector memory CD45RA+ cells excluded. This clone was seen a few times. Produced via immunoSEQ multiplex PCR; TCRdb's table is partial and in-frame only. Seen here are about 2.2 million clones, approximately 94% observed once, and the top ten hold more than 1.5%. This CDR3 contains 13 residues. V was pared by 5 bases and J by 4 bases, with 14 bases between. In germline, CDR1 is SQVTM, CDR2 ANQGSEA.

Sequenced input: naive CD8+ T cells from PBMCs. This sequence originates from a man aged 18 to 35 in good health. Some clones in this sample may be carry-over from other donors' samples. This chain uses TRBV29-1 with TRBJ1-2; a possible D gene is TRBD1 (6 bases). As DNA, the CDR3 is TGCAGCGTTCGGAAGGACAGCAGCTATGGCTACACCTTC. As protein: CSVRKDSSYGYTF.